This T cell receptor (beta chain) originates from a study of blood T cell repertoires in COVID-19. On the study more broadly: Sites in the United States, Italy and Spain provided acute and convalescent COVID-19 samples. Nucleic acid was either cDNA or gDNA, and it came from T cells, B-cell-depleted T cells, or PBMCs.

With 5 bases clipped from V and 1 base from J, the junction kept 7 bases outside the gene matches. Germline V gene data show CDR1 as SEHNR and CDR2 as FQNEAQ (reference sequence). The CDR3 has 16 residues. Authors' analysis steps: Estimated nucleated cell counts came from reference gene primer amplification. Generated by immunoSEQ multiplex PCR, the TCRdb table keeps only in-frame clones and is missing some. V and J calls and clone size are copied from that table; D and trimming were computed from the DNA. The data contain about 80,000 clones, around 81% of them singletons. This clone occurred once. This chain links TRBV7-9 with TRBJ2-2, with 7 bases that match TRBD1. Sequenced material: peripheral blood. The clonotype originates from a human donor in a cohort sampled during active COVID-19. The CDR3 DNA sequence: TGTGCCAGCAGCCCATCCGGGACAGTGAACACCGGGGAGCTGTTTTTT. Translation gives CASSPSGTVNTGELFF.